This is a list of T cell receptor beta chains from one sample in a study of CD8 T cells in acute hepatitis C reinfection. TCRdb keeps only in-frame clones here, not all; method: immunoSEQ multiplex PCR. Here the sample spans about 38,000 clones, about 87% being singletons. Sequenced material: naive CD8+ T cells from PBMCs. These receptors all come from a man aged 30 to 39 with chronic hepatitis C. Each CDR3 is given with its conserved first and last residue. A D gene is named only where the DNA matches it firmly. Size values are once, few and many counts, or a class for expanded clones, and some rows have none.

TGTGCCAGCACCCAACGCTCGGGGGGTTCCTACGAGCAGTACTTC,CASTQRSGGSYEQYF,TRBD2,15,NA,TRBV6-5,TRBJ2-7
TGTGCCAGCAGTTCCAGGGGGATTGCCAACGTCCTGACTTTC,CASSSRGIANVLTF,TRBD1,14,NA,TRBV27,TRBJ2-6
TGTGCCACCCTAGTCGGCTCCTACGAGCAGTACTTC,CATLVGSYEQYF,NA,12,NA,TRBV28,TRBJ2-7
TGTGCCAGTAGTATGGGGACAGCCACTGAAGCTTTCTTT,CASSMGTATEAFF,TRBD1,13,NA,TRBV19,TRBJ1-1
TGCGCCAGCAGCAAAATCACGGGACAGTTGAACACTGAAGCTTTCTTT,CASSKITGQLNTEAFF,TRBD1,16,NA,TRBV4-3,TRBJ1-1
TGTGCCACCAGCCCGCACCCAGGGGAGATGAACACCGGGGAGCTGTTTTTT,CATSPHPGEMNTGELFF,NA,17,NA,TRBV15,TRBJ2-2
TGTGCCTGGAGTCTCCTATCCCCAGGGGACGAGCAGTACTTC,CAWSLLSPGDEQYF,NA,14,NA,TRBV30,TRBJ2-7
TGTGCCAGCAGCCCCACATCGGGACCTTATCCCGATGGCTACACCTTC,CASSPTSGPYPDGYTF,NA,16,NA,TRBV13,TRBJ1-2
TGTGCCAGCAGCTACCTCGGGACTCTCAATGAGCAGTTCTTC,CASSYLGTLNEQFF,NA,14,NA,TRBV11-2,TRBJ2-1
TGTGCCAGCAGTTTTATCACAGGGGCCTCCTACGAGCAGTACTTC,CASSFITGASYEQYF,TRBD1,15,NA,TRBV27,TRBJ2-7
TGTGCCTGGAGTTTCGGGGATGCAACTAATGAAAAACTGTTTTTT,CAWSFGDATNEKLFF,NA,15,NA,TRBV30,TRBJ1-4
TGTGCCAGCAGCGACTTACCCCTCTACGAGCAGTACTTC,CASSDLPLYEQYF,NA,13,NA,TRBV2,TRBJ2-7
TGCGCCAGCAGCTTCAGTGGACAGGGGTACGAGCAGTACTTC,CASSFSGQGYEQYF,TRBD1,14,NA,TRBV5-1,TRBJ2-7
TGTGCCAGCAGCTTAGGATCGGGGGCAGGCGAGCAGTACTTC,CASSLGSGAGEQYF,NA,14,NA,TRBV11-2,TRBJ2-7
TGTGCCAGCAGCTTGGGGGCCTATTACGAGCAGTACTTC,CASSLGAYYEQYF,NA,13,NA,TRBV5-6,TRBJ2-7
TGTGCCAGCAGTGACGGGGCGGGGGAACTGTTTTTT,CASSDGAGELFF,NA,12,NA,TRBV6-4,TRBJ1-4
TGTGCCAGCTCACCACGCCCGGAGAACACCGGGGAGCTGTTTTTT,CASSPRPENTGELFF,NA,15,NA,TRBV18,TRBJ2-2
TGTGCCAGCAGCTTAGCCGGGACAGGGGGCCGGGGGCAAGAGACCCAGTACTTC,CASSLAGTGGRGQETQYF,TRBD1,18,NA,TRBV7-8,TRBJ2-5
TGTGCCAGCAGCTTGTGGGGCAGCACAGATACGCAGTATTTT,CASSLWGSTDTQYF,NA,14,NA,TRBV5-4,TRBJ2-3
TGTGCTAGCAGCCCCGGGGAACACAATGAGCAGTTCTTC,CASSPGEHNEQFF,NA,13,NA,TRBV7-7,TRBJ2-1
TGTGCCAGCAGTGAACCTAGCGGGGGGGCTAATGAGCAGTTCTTC,CASSEPSGGANEQFF,TRBD2,15,NA,TRBV2,TRBJ2-1
TGTGCCAGCAGAGCCACTAGCGCTACGAACACCGGGGAGCTGTTTTTT,CASRATSATNTGELFF,TRBD2,16,NA,TRBV14,TRBJ2-2
TGTGCCTGGACATTCGACGGGGTTGGTGACGAGCAGTACTTC,CAWTFDGVGDEQYF,NA,14,NA,TRBV30,TRBJ2-7
TGTGCCAGCTCACCATCCGGGGCGACTAATGAAAAACTGTTTTTT,CASSPSGATNEKLFF,NA,15,NA,TRBV18,TRBJ1-4
TGTGCCAGTAGTATTATTTTCCCTGATACGCAGTATTTT,CASSIIFPDTQYF,NA,13,NA,TRBV19,TRBJ2-3
TGTGCCAGCTCACCACCCGACAGCTATGAAAAACTGTTTTTT,CASSPPDSYEKLFF,NA,14,NA,TRBV18,TRBJ1-4
TGTGCCAGCAGCCAAGATCCGGAGTTACTCCTCACAGATACGCAGTATTTT,CASSQDPELLLTDTQYF,NA,17,NA,TRBV4-2,TRBJ2-3
TGTGCCAGCAGCCCCAGGGGGCCTACCGGGGAGCTGTTTTTT,CASSPRGPTGELFF,TRBD1,14,once,TRBV7-2,TRBJ2-2
TGTGCCAGCAGCTTAGAACCAGACAACAATGAGCAGTTCTTC,CASSLEPDNNEQFF,NA,14,NA,TRBV7-6,TRBJ2-1
TGTGCCAGCAGCCCACTCCGGGGGGCTTACAATGAGCAGTTCTTC,CASSPLRGAYNEQFF,NA,15,NA,TRBV13,TRBJ2-1
TGTGCCAGCAGTGAAGGGGGGGAGATGGGCTATGGCTACACCTTC,CASSEGGEMGYGYTF,NA,15,NA,TRBV2,TRBJ1-2
TGTGCCGCCTCCGAGAGGGGGGGGGAGCAGTTCTTC,CAASERGGEQFF,NA,12,NA,TRBV27,TRBJ2-1
TGTGCCAGCAGTTTATCGACAGGGACCTACGAGCAGTACTTC,CASSLSTGTYEQYF,TRBD1,14,NA,TRBV27,TRBJ2-7
TGTGCCTGGGGGCTTAGCACTGAAGCTTTCTTT,CAWGLSTEAFF,NA,11,NA,TRBV30,TRBJ1-1
TGTGCCAGCAGCGGGGGGAGGGATGGCTACACCTTC,CASSGGRDGYTF,NA,12,NA,TRBV27,TRBJ1-2
TGTGCCAGCAGCTTCACAGATACGCAGTATTTT,CASSFTDTQYF,NA,11,once,TRBV5-5,TRBJ2-3
TGTGCCAGTAGCCTCCTAGGACAACCCGACGGGGCTTTCTTT,CASSLLGQPDGAFF,NA,14,NA,TRBV19,TRBJ1-1
TGTGCCAGCAGCGTAGAGGGGGCTTTTGGCACTGAAGCTTTCTTT,CASSVEGAFGTEAFF,TRBD1,15,NA,TRBV9,TRBJ1-1
TGCGCCAGTAGGGGACAGGGGGTTAATGAAGCTTTCTTT,CASRGQGVNEAFF,TRBD1,13,NA,TRBV5-1,TRBJ1-1
TGTGCCAGCAGTGCCAAAACCGCGGGGGCGCGCTATGGCTACACCTTC,CASSAKTAGARYGYTF,NA,16,few,TRBV27,TRBJ1-2
TGCGCCAGCAGCCAGGACGGGACCTTCTATGGCTACACCTTC,CASSQDGTFYGYTF,NA,14,NA,TRBV4-1,TRBJ1-2